A selection of T cell receptor beta chains follows, all from one sample in a study of blood T cell repertoires in COVID-19. The assay was immunoSEQ multiplex PCR, and TCRdb's table has in-frame clones only and misses some. The sample shows 310,000 or so clones, around 89% of them seen only once. The specimen was peripheral blood. These TCRs come from a woman between 50 and 59 years old with active or convalescent COVID-19. The CDR3 runs from the conserved cysteine through the conserved F or W. A D gene is named only where the DNA matches it firmly. The size entry is marked missing in some rows and otherwise reads once, few, many or a size class.

V gene	clone size	D gene	J gene	CDR3 DNA	CDR3 protein
TRBV5-8	once	NA	TRBJ2-1	TGTGCCAGCAGCTTAGACAGCAACAATGAGCAGTTCTTC	CASSLDSNNEQFF
TRBV5-8	once	NA	TRBJ2-7	TGTGCCAGCAGCCGGTGGGGCGCTGGCTACGAGCAGTACTTC	CASSRWGAGYEQYF
TRBV9	NA	NA	TRBJ2-1	TGTGCCAGCAGCGACGGGAGAGGAAATGAGCAGTTCTTC	CASSDGRGNEQFF
TRBV25-1	NA	NA	TRBJ1-1	TGTGCCAGCAGTGGATGGGGGGGGAACACTGAAGCTTTCTTT	CASSGWGGNTEAFF
TRBV11-2	few	NA	TRBJ2-1	TGTGCCAGCAGCTCCCGGGCACTAGGAGGTGAGCAGTTCTTC	CASSSRALGGEQFF
TRBV12-3/TRBV12-4	NA	NA	TRBJ1-5	TGTGCCAGCAGCGCCTCCGGGGGTCGGCCCCAGCATTTT	CASSASGGRPQHF
TRBV2	NA	TRBD1	TRBJ1-2	TGTGCCAGCAGTGAATGGGACAGGGGATCTCGGGGCTACACCTTC	CASSEWDRGSRGYTF
TRBV30	NA	NA	TRBJ1-2	TGTGCCTGGAGGGTAGACATACTCTACTATGGCTACACCTTC	CAWRVDILYYGYTF
TRBV28	few	TRBD1	TRBJ1-1	TGTGCCAGCAGTTTAACACAGGGGGAAGCTTTCTTT	CASSLTQGEAFF
TRBV10-3	NA	NA	TRBJ1-2	TGTGCCATCTACGAAACAGGGAGAAGCTATGGCTACACCTTC	CAIYETGRSYGYTF
TRBV15	NA	TRBD1	TRBJ1-1	TGTGCCACCAGCAAACCCCGGGACAGGGGGTTCGGCACTGAAGCTTTCTTT	CATSKPRDRGFGTEAFF
TRBV27	NA	TRBD2	TRBJ2-7	TGTGCCAGCAGTTTATCGGTGGGAGGGGTCAACGAGCAGTACTTC	CASSLSVGGVNEQYF
TRBV28	NA	TRBD2	TRBJ2-1	TGTGCCAGCAGTGCGGACCGGACTAGCGGTTACAATGAGCAGTTCTTC	CASSADRTSGYNEQFF
TRBV13	NA	NA	TRBJ1-1	TGTGCCAGCAGCTCAGGGGTTTCAGGCGCTGAAGCTTTCTTT	CASSSGVSGAEAFF
TRBV9	NA	NA	TRBJ2-7	TGTGCCAGCAGCGTAGCCCAATCGGGTGACGAGCAGTACTTC	CASSVAQSGDEQYF
TRBV9	NA	TRBD1	TRBJ1-2	TGTGCCAGCAGCGTAGGACAGGGGGCGTATGGCTACACCTTC	CASSVGQGAYGYTF
TRBV14	NA	TRBD1	TRBJ1-5	TGTGCCAGCAGCGCGACAGGGGGGGCGAATCAGCCCCAGCATTTT	CASSATGGANQPQHF
TRBV6-5	NA	TRBD1	TRBJ1-1	TGTGCCAGCACCAAACAGGGGTCGAACACTGAAGCTTTCTTT	CASTKQGSNTEAFF